This TCR beta chain stems from a study of blood T cell repertoires in COVID-19. Across the whole study: Both acute and convalescent COVID-19 samples were obtained from the United States, Italy and Spain.

Libraries were prepared by immunoSEQ multiplex PCR; TCRdb keeps only in-frame clonotypes and omits some of them. Among some 30,000 clones listed, more than 70% were seen once. This CDR3 spans 15 amino acids. Unmatched junction bases numbered 6, after V lost 4 bases and J lost 5 bases. Germline loops: CDR1 SGHRS, CDR2 YFSETQ. What was sequenced was peripheral blood. This receptor was identified in a man older than 75 with active COVID-19. This rearrangement joins TRBV5-1 to TRBJ2-2; 9 nucleotides agree with TRBD1. CDR3 in amino acids: CASSPRTGDTGELFF. The CDR3 coding sequence is TGCGCCAGCAGCCCAAGGACAGGGGATACCGGGGAGCTGTTTTTT.